Each of the 27 T cell receptor beta chains below was sequenced from the same sample in a study of blood T cell repertoires in COVID-19. The repertoire was sequenced with immunoSEQ multiplex PCR; TCRdb's copy has only in-frame clones and lacks some. The sample consists of roughly 75,000 clones, approximately 77% of them appearing once. Sequenced material: peripheral blood. These receptors were taken from a woman between 65 and 79 years old with acute or convalescent COVID-19.

This chain connects TRBV7-2 to TRBJ2-5; D is perhaps TRBD1 (5 bases). The length of the CDR3 is 15 residues. V gave up 1 base and J gave up 5 bases, with 14 bases separating them. The germline CDR1 and CDR2 sequences are SGHTA and FQGNSA. The CDR3 loop reads CASSLEGFSGETQYF. CDR3 nucleotide sequence: TGTGCCAGCAGCTTAGAGGGGTTTAGTGGGGAGACCCAGTACTTC.

V is TRBV5-1 and J is TRBJ2-5, with a possible D match to TRBD1 (6 bases). Deletions cut 4 bases from V and 7 bases from J, with 8 bases between. Germline lookup yields CDR1 SGHRS and CDR2 YFSETQ. The CDR3 is 11 residues long. This CDR3 is CASSIQGTQYF. Written as DNA, the CDR3 is TGCGCCAGCAGCATACAGGGGACCCAGTACTTC.

The chain joins TRBV10-3 to TRBJ2-3; 9 bases line up with TRBD2. Germline V lookup: CDR1 ENHRY, CDR2 SYGVKD. This CDR3 is built from 14 residues. V shed 11 bases, J shed 5 bases, and the junction held 11 bases outside the gene matches. The CDR3 is CAGSVSGRGDTQYF. The CDR3 DNA reads TGTGCCGGATCGGTTAGCGGGAGAGGAGATACGCAGTATTTT.

The chain recombines TRBV28 with TRBJ2-7; tentatively, D is TRBD2 (7 bases). Deletions cut 5 bases from V and 4 bases from J, with 21 bases between. This CDR3 comprises 16 residues. The germline V gene encodes CDR1 MDHEN and CDR2 SYDVKM. CDR3 nucleotides: TGTGCCAGCAGTAATATGGGGGGGGCGCCTCCTTACGAGCAGTACTTC. Protein: CASSNMGGAPPYEQYF.

The gene calls are TRBV12-3 or TRBV12-4 and TRBJ1-1; 7 bases are shared with TRBD1. The trim removed 6 bases at V and 10 bases at J, leaving 11 bases unmatched. This CDR3 comprises 13 residues. The CDR3 DNA reads as TGTGCCAGCAGGCCGGGACAGAGTTTTCGAGCTTTCTTT. This gives the protein CASRPGQSFRAFF.

The rearrangement joins TRBV19 to TRBJ1-5, with D tentatively TRBD1 (5 bases). V was shortened by 5 bases and J by 6 bases, with 20 bases between the two germline ends. The germline V gene encodes CDR1 LNHDA and CDR2 SQIVND (reference sequence). The CDR3 is 16 residues long. The CDR3: CASSPRGGDEGQPQHF. The CDR3 region has the DNA TGTGCCAGTAGTCCCCGGGGAGGGGATGAGGGTCAGCCCCAGCATTTT.

The chain couples TRBV7-3 to TRBJ2-2, with 8 positions matching TRBD2. CDR1 is SGHTA, CDR2 FQGTGA, per germline. The CDR3 is 16 residues long. Unmatched junction bases numbered 9, after V lost 5 bases and J lost 4 bases. The CDR3 protein is CASSLSGSWLTGELFF. The CDR3 coding sequence is TGTGCCAGCAGCCTCAGCGGGAGTTGGCTCACCGGGGAGCTGTTTTTT.

The chain has TRBV11-2 and TRBJ1-2; 8 nucleotides agree with TRBD1. The V gene end was trimmed by 3 bases and the J gene end by 2 bases; junction bases not matched to a gene: 2. The CDR3 loop spans 14 amino acids. CDR1 is SGHAT and CDR2 is FQNNGV in the germline V gene. The CDR3 spells CASSLDRVNYGYTF. The CDR3, as DNA: TGTGCCAGCAGCTTGGACAGGGTAAACTATGGCTACACCTTC.

The chain couples TRBV5-8 to TRBJ2-4; tentative D call: TRBD1 (6 bases). CDR1 is SGHTS, CDR2 YDEGEE, per germline. The V and J ends lost 2 bases and 6 bases respectively, with 24 bases between them. The CDR3 is 18 amino acids. The CDR3 nucleotides read TGTGCCAGCAGCTTACTACCGGGATCGAAGAGAGGGGGAAACATTCAGTACTTC. Translated, it gives CASSLLPGSKRGGNIQYF.

The rearrangement uses TRBV19 and TRBJ2-5; 7 bases agree with TRBD2. Germline V lookup: CDR1 LNHDA, CDR2 SQIVND (reference sequence). CDR3 length equals 14 residues. V dropped 6 bases and J dropped 5; count of bases not matched to a gene: 9. CDR3 sequence reads: CASRPTSDRETQYF. In nucleotides, the CDR3 is TGTGCCAGTAGGCCAACTAGCGATAGGGAGACCCAGTACTTC.

This chain links TRBV6-6 with TRBJ2-1, with 9 bases that match TRBD1. Germline trimming cut 5 bases from V and 7 bases from J; bases unmatched to any gene: 9. The CDR3 extends over 15 amino acids. Germline V gene data show CDR1 as MNHNY and CDR2 as SVGAGI (reference sequence). For the CDR3, the DNA is TGTGCCAGCAGTACCCGGGACAGGGAAGAGAATGAGCAGTTCTTC. Its protein is CASSTRDREENEQFF.

The chain recombines TRBV13 with TRBJ1-3; D is uncertain. Germline-derived CDR1 and CDR2 are PRHDT and FYEKMQ (reference sequence). V was pared by 6 bases and J by 1 base, with 16 bases between. This CDR3 is built from 16 residues. This CDR3 is CASSRVRASSGNTIYF. As DNA, the CDR3 is TGTGCCAGCAGTCGGGTGCGTGCGAGTTCTGGAAACACCATATATTTT.

The gene calls are TRBV29-1 and TRBJ2-3, with 11 bases aligning to TRBD2. The germline gives CDR1 SQVTM, CDR2 ANQGSEA. CDR3 size: 14 residues. The trim removed 3 bases at V and 2 bases at J, leaving 1 base unmatched. CDR3 DNA: TGCAGCGTTGATAGCGGGAGGGCCACAGATACGCAGTATTTT. Translating gives CSVDSGRATDTQYF.

The chain has TRBV29-1 and TRBJ1-1, with 8 bases matching TRBD1. CDR1 SQVTM and CDR2 ANQGSEA come from the germline V gene. With 3 bases clipped from V and 4 bases from J, the junction kept 4 bases outside the gene matches. The CDR3 is 13 amino acids. The CDR3 here is CSVDRDRGTEAFF. CDR3 nucleotide sequence: TGCAGCGTTGACCGAGACAGGGGCACTGAAGCTTTCTTT. The variable domain in full, completed from reference TRBV29-1 and TRBJ1-1, reads SAVISQKPSRDICQRGTSLTIQCQVDSQVTMMFWYRQQPGQSLTLIATANQGSEATYESGFVIDKFPISRPNLTFSTLTVSNMSPEDSSIYLCSVDRDRGTEAFFGQGTRLTVV.

The sample holds a few counts of this clone. CDR3 DNA: TGCAGCGTTGTGGGCACTAGAGCTGGAAACACCATATATTTT. It yields the protein CSVVGTRAGNTIYF. The genes are TRBV29-1 and TRBJ1-3; no clear D. The CDR3 runs 14 residues. V lost 4 bases, J lost 2 bases, and 12 bases lay in between. Germline V lookup: CDR1 SQVTM, CDR2 ANQGSEA.

The chain joins TRBV3-1 (or the pseudogene TRBV3-2) to TRBJ1-4, with 9 bases lining up with TRBD1. J was trimmed by 6 bases and V by 0 bases; bases with no gene match: 5. CDR1 and CDR2 (germline): LGHDT, YNNKEL (reference sequence). CDR3 length equals 16 residues. CDR3: CASSQDVGQGYEKLFF. CDR3 sequence (DNA): TGTGCCAGCAGCCAAGATGTGGGACAGGGATATGAAAAACTGTTTTTT.

This chain connects TRBV13 to TRBJ2-5; D perhaps matches TRBD1 (5 bases). Trimming pared 4 bases from V and 5 bases from J, leaving 11 bases between. Germline V CDR1 and CDR2: PRHDT, FYEKMQ (reference sequence). This CDR3 contains 13 residues. CDR3 DNA sequence: TGTGCCAGCAGCTATATGACAGACGAGACCCAGTACTTC. It encodes CASSYMTDETQYF.

This chain links TRBV23-1 with TRBJ1-4; D remains unclear. TRBV23-1 is classed as an ORF, of uncertain function. This CDR3 has 17 residues. V was clipped by 5 bases and J by 7 bases, with 23 bases between them. The CDR3, as DNA: TGCGCCAGCAGTGAATGTGCCGGGCGGGTGGAATGTGAAAAACTGTTTTTT. Encoded protein: CASSECAGRVECEKLFF.

V gene TRBV6-1 combines with J gene TRBJ1-1, with D perhaps matching TRBD1 (5 bases). In germline, CDR1 is MNHNS, CDR2 SASEGT. Trimming left V 6 bases short and J 4 bases short, with 9 bases between. This CDR3 is built from 12 residues. The CDR3 loop is CASRGRGTEAFF. CDR3 coding DNA: TGTGCCAGCAGGGGGCGAGGCACTGAAGCTTTCTTT.

The rearrangement links TRBV30 to TRBJ1-5, with 8 positions matching TRBD1. CDR1 and CDR2 from the germline V gene are GTSNPN and SVGIG (reference sequence). V was pared by 2 bases and J by 6 bases, with 3 bases of the junction left unmatched. The CDR3 has 13 amino acids. For the CDR3, the DNA is TGTGCCTGGAGTAACAGGGGGAGTCAGCCCCAGCATTTT. Amino acids: CAWSNRGSQPQHF. Together with reference TRBV30 and TRBJ1-5, the CDR3 gives the full variable domain: SQTIHQWPATLVQPVGSPLSLECTVEGTSNPNLYWYRQAAGRGLQLLFYSVGIGQISSEVPQNLSASRPQDRQFILSSKKLLLSDSGFYLCAWSNRGSQPQHFGDGTRLSIL.

In DNA, the CDR3 is TGTGCCAGCAGCCTAGGGCAGGGAGGATTTAGCAATCAGCCCCAGCATTTT. It encodes CASSLGQGGFSNQPQHF. The V call is TRBV7-8, the J call TRBJ1-5, with a possible D match to TRBD1 (5 bases). With 5 bases removed from V and 0 bases from J, the gap between germline ends came to 17 bases. Germline V lookup: CDR1 SGHVS, CDR2 FQNEAQ. The CDR3 has 17 residues.

This clone appeared a single time. The genes are TRBV24-1 and TRBJ2-5; 9 bases line up with TRBD1. CDR1 KGHDR and CDR2 SFDVKD come from the germline V gene. Germline trimming cut 4 bases from V and 3 bases from J; bases unmatched to any gene: 8. CDR3 size: 16 residues. CDR3 sequence: CATSEGTQGAKETQYF. The DNA for the CDR3 is TGTGCCACCAGTGAGGGGACACAGGGGGCGAAAGAGACCCAGTACTTC.

The J gene is TRBJ1-1, the V gene TRBV12-3 or TRBV12-4; weak D call: TRBD1 (5 bases). V was shortened by 7 bases and J by 3 bases, with 12 bases between the two germline ends. The CDR3 runs 13 residues. The CDR3 DNA is TGTGCCAGCACCTCAACAGGAGACACTGAAGCTTTCTTT. It codes for CASTSTGDTEAFF.

The chain joins TRBV10-3 to TRBJ2-5, with 7 bases that match TRBD1. V lost 4 bases, J lost 3 bases, and 2 bases stayed unmatched. This CDR3 is 13 amino acids long. In germline, CDR1 is ENHRY, CDR2 SYGVKD. CDR3 in amino acids: CAISGQGEETQYF. The CDR3 DNA reads TGTGCCATCAGTGGACAGGGAGAAGAGACCCAGTACTTC.

V usage is TRBV2 and J usage is TRBJ2-5, with 9 bases lining up with TRBD2. In germline, CDR1 is SNHLY, CDR2 FYNNEI. This CDR3 has 14 residues. V shed 4 bases, J shed 2 bases, and the junction held 2 bases outside the gene matches. Here the CDR3 reads CASSATSGQETQYF. The CDR3 DNA reads as TGTGCCAGCAGTGCGACTAGCGGACAAGAGACCCAGTACTTC.

This chain joins TRBV18 and TRBJ2-7; TRBD2 aligns across 13 bases. V was pared by 4 bases and J by 2 bases, with 2 bases of the junction left unmatched. The CDR3 extends over 15 amino acids. Germline lookup yields CDR1 KGHSH and CDR2 LQKENI. The CDR3, as DNA: TGTGCCAGCTCACTAACTAGCGGGAGGGCCTACGAGCAGTACTTC. Its protein product is CASSLTSGRAYEQYF.

The V gene is TRBV6-2 or TRBV6-3, the J gene TRBJ1-3; D possibly corresponds to TRBD1 (6 bases). Deletions cut 5 bases from V and 0 bases from J, with 14 bases between. The CDR3 contains 16 residues. Germline lookup yields CDR1 MNHEY and CDR2 SVGEGT. The CDR3 nucleotides read TGTGCCAGCAGTCAGGACAGCCGTATCTCTGGAAACACCATATATTTT. It is translated as CASSQDSRISGNTIYF.